One sample yielded the 26 T cell receptor beta chains listed below, sequenced in a study of post-analysis software for immune sequencing data. Findings and caveats of the study: A few TRBV segments (TRBV5-6, TRBV5-1 and TRBV20-1 among them) occurred more frequently in patients than in controls.

Unique-molecular-identifier-tagged TCR beta cDNA libraries were used. TCRdb re-called the PCR reads with MiXCR, one entry per CDR3 protein. The data hold approximately 360,000 distinct CDR3 sequences, with less than 40% observed a single time. Their recognized antigens are unknown. The sample was blood. The receptors stem from a girl between 10 and 17 years old with multiple sclerosis.

This clonotype has just a few counts. The chain employs TRBV12-3 or TRBV12-4 and TRBJ1-1; 7 bases are a match to TRBD1. This CDR3 comprises 19 residues. With 5 bases clipped from V and 6 bases from J, the junction kept 24 bases outside the gene matches. This chain's CDR3 is CASSMRQGLRSFGVSEAFF. The CDR3 region has the DNA TGTGCCAGCAGTATGCGACAGGGTTTAAGAAGTTTCGGAGTCTCTGAAGCTTTCTTT.

This chain joins TRBV12-3 or TRBV12-4 and TRBJ2-5; D might be TRBD2 (6 bases). Between the trimmed V and J ends, which lost 3 bases and 11 bases, there was a span of 16 bases. This CDR3 comprises 13 residues. The DNA for the CDR3 is TGTGCCAGCAGTTTGAAAGGGACGGGAGAGCAGTACTTC. It yields the protein CASSLKGTGEQYF.

The rearrangement uses TRBV28 and TRBJ2-3; 13 bases match TRBD2. Losses at the gene ends were 6 bases for V and 2 bases for J; bases not matched to a gene: 8. The CDR3 is made up of 17 amino acids. In germline, CDR1 is MDHEN, CDR2 SYDVKM. The CDR3 nucleotides read TGTGCCAGCAGCCCCGTACTAGCGGGGGGGCCCACAGATACGCAGTATTTT. This sequence encodes CASSPVLAGGPTDTQYF.

The CDR3 DNA reads as TGTGCCAGCAGCCATCATCCCCAGGGGGGTAATGAGCAGTTCTTC. The encoded protein is CASSHHPQGGNEQFF. The chain links TRBV7-8 to TRBJ2-1; the D gene is possibly TRBD1 (7 bases). There are 15 residues in the CDR3. Between the trimmed V and J ends, which lost 5 bases and 7 bases, there was a span of 18 bases. Germline CDR1 SGHVS, CDR2 FQNEAQ.

In its sample, this clonotype was seen once. The chain employs TRBV4-1 and TRBJ2-1; D uncertain. The germline V gene encodes CDR1 MGHRA and CDR2 YSYEKL. CDR3 size: 13 residues. Deletions cut 3 bases from V and 9 bases from J, with 12 bases between. In DNA, the CDR3 is TGCGCCAGCAGCCAGGAGATAGTCAGTGAGCAGTTCTTC. Protein product: CASSQEIVSEQFF.

The gene calls are TRBV29-1 and TRBJ2-1; TRBD2 agrees at 13 bases. The CDR3 consists of 17 residues. The V and J ends lost 6 bases and 0 bases, in that order; junction bases with no gene match: 8. Germline V gene lookup returns CDR1 SQVTM and CDR2 ANQGSEA. The CDR3 here is CSVCRLAGGPSYNEQFF. The CDR3 nucleotides read TGCAGCGTATGCCGACTAGCGGGGGGACCCTCCTACAATGAGCAGTTCTTC.

The V gene is TRBV29-1, the J gene TRBJ2-1; 9 nucleotides align to TRBD2. V lost 4 bases, J lost 4 bases, and 2 bases stayed unmatched. The CDR3 sequence is 13 residues long. Looked up from germline, CDR1 is SQVTM and CDR2 is ANQGSEA. The CDR3 loop is CSVGAGGYNEQFF. DNA of the CDR3: TGCAGCGTTGGAGCGGGGGGATACAATGAGCAGTTCTTC.

The rearrangement links TRBV12-3 or TRBV12-4 to TRBJ1-4; perhaps TRBD1 as D (5 bases). This CDR3 has 13 residues. Trimming pared 6 bases from V and 6 bases from J, leaving 11 bases between. CDR3 protein: CASSTDSHEKLFF. The CDR3 nucleotides read TGTGCCAGCAGCACCGACAGCCATGAAAAACTGTTTTTT.

This sequence joins TRBV28 and TRBJ2-7; no definite D call. The CDR3 is made up of 15 amino acids. V gave up 5 bases and J gave up 4 bases, with 18 bases separating them. Germline values: CDR1 MDHEN, CDR2 SYDVKM. CDR3: CASSPPVTARYEQYF. The CDR3 DNA reads as TGTGCCAGCAGTCCCCCCGTGACTGCAAGGTACGAGCAGTACTTC.

Here the CDR3 reads CATSDPDGRGNGEQYF. Written as DNA, the CDR3 is TGTGCCACCAGTGACCCGGATGGGAGGGGTAATGGTGAGCAGTACTTC. The rearrangement joins TRBV24-1 to TRBJ2-5, with 7 bases identical to TRBD2. In germline, CDR1 is KGHDR, CDR2 SFDVKD. V lost 4 bases, J lost 11 bases, and 18 bases stayed unmatched. CDR3 length: 16 residues.

This rearrangement joins TRBV25-1 to TRBJ2-7; D unclear. This CDR3 has 13 amino acids. Germline loops: CDR1 MGHDK, CDR2 SYGVNS. Trimming removed 4 bases at V and 3 bases at J, with 10 bases between. CDR3 nucleotides: TGTGCCAGCAGTGTTTTCGAGAACTACGAGCAGTACTTC. Its protein is CASSVFENYEQYF.

This clonotype has at least ten counts. This chain connects TRBV10-2 to TRBJ1-2; no reliable D call. Germline CDR1 and CDR2: WSHSY and SAAADI. The ends were cut back, 0 bases at V and 5 bases at J, with 7 bases in the middle. The CDR3 has 13 amino acids. In DNA form, the CDR3 reads TGCGCCAGCAGTGAGTCGTCCGGTTATGGCTACACCTTC. It is translated as CASSESSGYGYTF.

This chain uses TRBV14 with TRBJ2-3; D not certain. Germline values: CDR1 SGHDN, CDR2 FVKESK. The CDR3 runs 13 residues. V was shortened by 6 bases and J by 6 bases, with 13 bases between the two germline ends. CDR3 residues: CASSLNIPDTQYF. CDR3 DNA: TGTGCCAGCAGTCTCAACATTCCCGATACGCAGTATTTT.

V and J are TRBV24-1 and TRBJ2-4; D might be TRBD1 or TRBD2, each matching 6 bases. V was clipped by 2 bases and J by 6 bases, with 13 bases between them. CDR3 length equals 15 residues. The germline V gene encodes CDR1 KGHDR and CDR2 SFDVKD. This CDR3 reads CATSDSGRGLNIQYF. The CDR3 DNA sequence: TGTGCCACCAGTGATTCCGGACGGGGGCTAAACATTCAGTACTTC.

The V call is TRBV28, the J call TRBJ1-4, with 8 bases identical to TRBD1. This CDR3 contains 13 residues. J gave up 6 bases and V 4 bases, and 1 base lay outside the gene matches. Germline CDR1 MDHEN, CDR2 SYDVKM. CDR3: CASSSGQDEKLFF. CDR3 coding DNA: TGTGCCAGCAGTTCGGGACAGGATGAAAAACTGTTTTTT.

The chain carries TRBV27 and TRBJ1-2, with TRBD1 identical over 9 bases. This CDR3 contains 17 residues. Germline values: CDR1 MNHEY, CDR2 SMNVEV (reference sequence). The ends lost 4 bases at V and 2 bases at J; junction bases unmatched: 11. The CDR3 DNA reads TGTGCCAGCAGTTCCGCCCCTCGGACAGGGGCGAACTATGGCTACACCTTC. Encoded protein: CASSSAPRTGANYGYTF.

The gene calls are TRBV6-6 and TRBJ2-4; TRBD1 matches 7 bases. Germline V gene lookup returns CDR1 MNHNY and CDR2 SVGAGI (reference sequence). The junction had 9 bases not matched to a gene; V was cut back by 6 bases and J by 1 base. This CDR3 is 16 amino acids long. The CDR3 DNA reads TGTGCCAGCAGGGGGACAGCAAGGGAGGCCAAAAACATTCAGTACTTC. Translated, it gives CASRGTAREAKNIQYF.

The V gene is TRBV5-1, the J gene TRBJ2-1, with TRBD2 as a possible D gene (6 bases). Trimming pared 2 bases from V and 7 bases from J, leaving 16 bases between. CDR1 and CDR2 from the germline V gene are SGHRS and YFSETQ. The length of the CDR3 is 15 residues. As DNA, the CDR3 is TGCGCCAGCAGCTTCCTGGCGGGGTCTGTAAATGAGCAGTTCTTC. It is translated as CASSFLAGSVNEQFF.

This clonotype has a handful of counts. This sequence joins TRBV18 and TRBJ2-6; D ambiguous. The CDR3 extends over 15 amino acids. Germline CDR1 reads KGHSH; CDR2 reads LQKENI. V lost 2 bases and J 2 bases, leaving 7 bases between the germline ends. The CDR3 here is CASSPWGTGANVLTF. The CDR3 bases are TGTGCCAGCTCACCATGGGGTACTGGGGCCAACGTCCTGACTTTC. The whole variable domain, remainder taken from reference TRBV18 and TRBJ2-6, is NAGVMQNPRHLVRRRGQEARLRCSPMKGHSHVYWYRQLPEEGLKFMVYLQKENIIDESGMPKERFSAEFPKEGPSILRIQQVVRGDSAAYFCASSPWGTGANVLTFGAGSRLTVL.

This clonotype turned up a few times. J is TRBJ1-2 and V is TRBV12-3 or TRBV12-4; D is unclear. This CDR3 spans 13 amino acids. Trimming stripped 1 base from V and 8 bases from J, with 11 bases between. The DNA for the CDR3 is TGTGCCAGCAGTTTAGATACGCAGAACGGCTACACCTTC. Encoded protein: CASSLDTQNGYTF.

This clonotype occurred many times. The chain joins TRBV24-1 to TRBJ2-5; 10 nucleotides line up with TRBD1. The CDR3 contains 16 residues. V was clipped by 3 bases and J by 1 base; unmatched bases: 4. Germline assignment: CDR1 KGHDR and CDR2 SFDVKD. CDR3 DNA: TGTGCCACCAGTGATGCCGGGACAGGGGTCCAAGAGACCCAGTACTTC. Translating it yields CATSDAGTGVQETQYF.

Comment on this clonotype: At one boundary the junction diverges from the germline segment, which might be a read error. V usage is TRBV28 and J usage is TRBJ1-6, with D hard to call. Germline assignment: CDR1 MDHEN and CDR2 SYDVKM. The CDR3 extends over 13 amino acids. The DNA of the CDR3 is TGTGCCAGCAGTTTACGGGTAAATTCACCCCCCCACTTT. Its protein product is CASSLRVNSPPHF. Using reference TRBV28 and TRBJ1-6 for the parts outside the CDR3, the full variable domain is DVKVTQSSRYLVKRTGEKVFLECVQDMDHENMFWYRQDPGLGLRLIYFSYDVKMKEKGDIPEGYSVSREKKERFSLILESASTNQTSMYLCASSLRVNSPPHFGNGTRLTVT.

The chain carries TRBV6-5 and TRBJ2-1; D may match TRBD1 or TRBD2 (5 bases each). This CDR3 region has 16 residues. Germline lookup yields CDR1 MNHEY and CDR2 SVGAGI. Between the trimmed V and J ends, which lost 5 bases and 0 bases, there was a span of 14 bases. The CDR3 sequence: CASSRDGMSSYNEQFF. The CDR3 nucleotides read TGTGCCAGCAGTCGGGACGGAATGAGCTCCTACAATGAGCAGTTCTTC.

A few counts support this clonotype. This chain joins TRBV5-1 and TRBJ2-7; 9 positions agree with TRBD1. Germline trimming cut 3 bases from V and 1 base from J; bases unmatched to any gene: 17. This CDR3 comprises 19 residues. Germline V gives CDR1 SGHRS, CDR2 YFSETQ. CDR3 coding DNA: TGCGCCAGCAGCTCCGCTCCGTCCACCACAGGGGGCTCTTCCTACGAGCAGTACTTC. This codes for CASSSAPSTTGGSSYEQYF.

This chain uses TRBV27 with TRBJ2-3; possibly TRBD2 for D (6 bases). CDR1 MNHEY and CDR2 SMNVEV come from the germline V gene (reference sequence). This CDR3 spans 17 amino acids. Trimming took 7 bases from V and 2 from J, leaving 22 bases between them. This CDR3 reads CASISLRGSGNTDTQYF. CDR3 nucleotide sequence: TGTGCCAGCATCTCCCTCCGGGGTAGCGGAAACACAGATACGCAGTATTTT.

The chain couples TRBV5-1 to TRBJ2-1; 9 bases fit TRBD1. J lost 8 bases, V lost 0 bases, and 12 bases had no gene match. The CDR3 extends over 17 amino acids. In germline, CDR1 is SGHRS, CDR2 YFSETQ. The CDR3 DNA sequence: TGCGCCAGCAGCTTGGGTCCCCGGGACAGGGCTTCATATGAGCAGTTCTTC. Translating it yields CASSLGPRDRASYEQFF. The full variable domain, completed using reference TRBV5-1 and TRBJ2-1, is KAGVTQTPRYLIKTRGQQVTLSCSPISGHRSVSWYQQTPGQGLQFLFEYFSETQRNKGNFPGRFSGRQFSNSRSEMNVSTLELGDSALYLCASSLGPRDRASYEQFFGPGTRLTVL.